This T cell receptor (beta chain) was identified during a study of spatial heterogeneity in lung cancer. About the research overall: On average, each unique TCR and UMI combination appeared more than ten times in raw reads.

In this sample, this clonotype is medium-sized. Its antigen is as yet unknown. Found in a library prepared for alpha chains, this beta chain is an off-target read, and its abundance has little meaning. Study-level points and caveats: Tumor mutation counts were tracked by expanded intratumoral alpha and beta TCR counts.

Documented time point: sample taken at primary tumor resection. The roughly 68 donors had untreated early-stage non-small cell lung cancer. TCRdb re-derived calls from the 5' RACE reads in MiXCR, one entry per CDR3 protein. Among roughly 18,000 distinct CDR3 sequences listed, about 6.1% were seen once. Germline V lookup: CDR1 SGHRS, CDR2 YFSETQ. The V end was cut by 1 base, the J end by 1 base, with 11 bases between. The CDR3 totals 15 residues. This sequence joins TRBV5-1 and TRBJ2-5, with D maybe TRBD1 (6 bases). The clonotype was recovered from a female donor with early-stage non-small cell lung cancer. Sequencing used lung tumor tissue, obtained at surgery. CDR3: CASSLSGHSQETQYF. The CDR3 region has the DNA TGCGCCAGCAGCTTGTCGGGACACTCCCAAGAGACCCAGTACTTC.